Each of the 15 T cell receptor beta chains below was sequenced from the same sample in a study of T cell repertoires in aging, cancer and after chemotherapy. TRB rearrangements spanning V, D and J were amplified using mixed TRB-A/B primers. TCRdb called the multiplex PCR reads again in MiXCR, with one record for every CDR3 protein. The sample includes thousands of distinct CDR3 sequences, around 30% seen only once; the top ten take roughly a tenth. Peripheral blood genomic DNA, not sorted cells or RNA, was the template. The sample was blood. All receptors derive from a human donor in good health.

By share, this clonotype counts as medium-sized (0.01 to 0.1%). This CDR3 reads CATSRDRQGRQPQHF. In DNA form, the CDR3 reads TGTGCCACCAGCAGAGATCGTCAGGGCCGACAGCCCCAGCATTTT. The chain carries TRBV15 and TRBJ1-5, with D possibly being TRBD1 (5 bases). Trimming removed 0 bases at V and 7 bases at J, with 13 bases between. CDR3 length: 15 amino acids. Germline V gene sequence: CDR1 LNHNV, CDR2 YYDKDF (reference sequence).

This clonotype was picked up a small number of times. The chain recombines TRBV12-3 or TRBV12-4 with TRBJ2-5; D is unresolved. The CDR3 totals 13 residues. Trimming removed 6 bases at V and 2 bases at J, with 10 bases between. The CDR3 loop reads CASRREWQETQYF. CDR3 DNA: TGTGCCAGCAGACGTGAGTGGCAAGAGACCCAGTACTTC.

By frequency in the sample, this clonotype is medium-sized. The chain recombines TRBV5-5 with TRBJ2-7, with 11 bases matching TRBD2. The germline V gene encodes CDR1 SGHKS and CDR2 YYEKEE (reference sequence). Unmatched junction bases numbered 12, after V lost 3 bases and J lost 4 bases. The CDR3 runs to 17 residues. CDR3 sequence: CASSYLPASGGSYEQYF. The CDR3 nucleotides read TGTGCCAGCAGCTACCTCCCGGCTAGCGGGGGGTCATACGAGCAGTACTTC.

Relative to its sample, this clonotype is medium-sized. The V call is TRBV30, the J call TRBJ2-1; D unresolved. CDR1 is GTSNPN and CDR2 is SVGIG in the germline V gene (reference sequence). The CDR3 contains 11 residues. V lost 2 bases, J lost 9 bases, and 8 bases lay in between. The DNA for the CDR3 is TGTGCCTGGAGTAAGTGGGGTGAGCAGTTCTTC. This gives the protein CAWSKWGEQFF.

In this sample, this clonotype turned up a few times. The CDR3 region has the DNA TGTGCCAGCAGATCGGGACAGGGGGCCAACTACGAGCAGTACTTC. Protein sequence: CASRSGQGANYEQYF. The chain is built from TRBV6-6 and TRBJ2-7; 12 bases line up with TRBD1. There are 15 residues in the CDR3. With V trimmed by 6 bases and J by 3 bases, 6 bases remained unmatched. Germline lookup yields CDR1 MNHNY and CDR2 SVGAGI (reference sequence).

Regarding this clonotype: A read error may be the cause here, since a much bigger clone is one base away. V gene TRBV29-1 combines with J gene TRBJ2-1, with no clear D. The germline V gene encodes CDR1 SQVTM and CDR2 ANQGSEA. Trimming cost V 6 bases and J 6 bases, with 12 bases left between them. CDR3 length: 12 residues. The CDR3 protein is CSVRIWPNEQFF. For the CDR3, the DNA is TGCAGCGTACGGATATGGCCCAATGAGCAGTTCTTC.

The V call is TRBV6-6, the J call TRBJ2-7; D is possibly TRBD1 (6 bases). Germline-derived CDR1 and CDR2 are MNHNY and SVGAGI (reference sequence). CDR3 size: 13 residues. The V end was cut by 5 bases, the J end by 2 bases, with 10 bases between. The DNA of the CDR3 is TGTGCCAGCAGTCCCGGGACAACCTACGAGCAGTACTTC. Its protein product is CASSPGTTYEQYF.

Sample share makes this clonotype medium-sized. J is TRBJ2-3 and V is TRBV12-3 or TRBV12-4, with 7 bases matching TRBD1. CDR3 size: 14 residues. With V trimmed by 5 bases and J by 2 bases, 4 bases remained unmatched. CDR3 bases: TGTGCCAGCAGTCTCGGACAGGACACAGATACGCAGTATTTT. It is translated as CASSLGQDTDTQYF.

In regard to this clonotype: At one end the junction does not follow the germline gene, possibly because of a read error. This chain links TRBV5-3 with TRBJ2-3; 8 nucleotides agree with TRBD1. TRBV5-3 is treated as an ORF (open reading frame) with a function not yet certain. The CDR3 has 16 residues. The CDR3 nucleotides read TGCGCCAGCAGCTTGGACAGGGAAGGAGAGGCAGATACGCAGTATTTT. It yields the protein CASSLDREGEADTQYF.

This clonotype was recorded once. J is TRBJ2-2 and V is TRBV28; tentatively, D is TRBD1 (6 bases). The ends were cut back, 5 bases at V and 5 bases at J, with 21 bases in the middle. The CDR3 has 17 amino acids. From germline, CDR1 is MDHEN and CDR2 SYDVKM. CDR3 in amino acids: CASSPRGREGGTGELFF. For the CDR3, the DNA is TGTGCCAGCAGTCCCCGGGGAAGGGAAGGGGGAACCGGGGAGCTGTTTTTT.

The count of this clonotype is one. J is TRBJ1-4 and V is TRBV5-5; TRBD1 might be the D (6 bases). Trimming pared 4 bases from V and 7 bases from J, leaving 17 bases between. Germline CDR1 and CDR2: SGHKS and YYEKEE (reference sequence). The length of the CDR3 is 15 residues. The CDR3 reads CASSPGDLGPEKLFF. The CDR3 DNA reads TGTGCCAGCAGCCCAGGGGACCTAGGTCCTGAAAAACTGTTTTTT.

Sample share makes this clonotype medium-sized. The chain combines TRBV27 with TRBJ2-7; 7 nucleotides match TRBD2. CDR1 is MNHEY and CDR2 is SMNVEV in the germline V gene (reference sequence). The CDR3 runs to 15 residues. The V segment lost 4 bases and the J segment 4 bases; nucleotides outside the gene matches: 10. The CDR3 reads CASSSGDFGRYEQYF. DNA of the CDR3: TGTGCCAGCAGTTCCGGGGACTTCGGGAGGTACGAGCAGTACTTC.

CDR3 nucleotide sequence: TGTGCCAGCACCTCCCGAACAGGGGGCGGCAATCAGCCCCAGCATTTT. Amino acid sequence: CASTSRTGGGNQPQHF. The rearrangement uses TRBV6-1 and TRBJ1-5, with 9 bases matching TRBD1. The CDR3 has 16 residues. V shed 7 bases and J 2 bases; nucleotides not matched to a gene: 9. Germline CDR1 and CDR2: MNHNS and SASEGT.

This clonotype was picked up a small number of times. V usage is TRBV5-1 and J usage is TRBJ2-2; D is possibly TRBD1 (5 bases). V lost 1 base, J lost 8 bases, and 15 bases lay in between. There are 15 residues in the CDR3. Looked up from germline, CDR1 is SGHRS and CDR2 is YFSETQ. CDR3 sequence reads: CASSLYTLDMGELFF. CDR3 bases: TGCGCCAGCAGCTTGTACACCCTGGACATGGGGGAGCTGTTTTTT.

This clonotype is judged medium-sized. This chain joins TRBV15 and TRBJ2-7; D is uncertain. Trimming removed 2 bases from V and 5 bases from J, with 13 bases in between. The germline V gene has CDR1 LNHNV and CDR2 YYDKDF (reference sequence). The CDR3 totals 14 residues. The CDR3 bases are TGTGCCACCAGCAGATCCCTGACGCTTAACGAGCAGTACTTC. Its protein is CATSRSLTLNEQYF.